A selection of T cell receptor beta chains follows, all from one sample in a study of T-cell memory formation after mild COVID-19. TCRdb redid the calling of the 5' RACE reads with MiXCR, one entry per CDR3 protein. The repertoire holds approximately 210,000 distinct CDR3 sequences, 27% seen once, with more than 9.5% in the top ten. The sequenced sample was PBMCs or a T cell subset sorted from them (not recorded which). The receptor source for this set is an adult woman who had mild COVID-19 (a few samples of this study predate the infection). Cell type and time point are not known. Each CDR3 is given with its conserved first and last residue. Each record gives: J gene, D gene, V gene, clone size, CDR3 DNA, CDR3 protein. D genes are given only for firm matches. Expanded clones are given a class, and other clones once, few, many or no size at all.

j_call: TRBJ2-3; d_call: .; v_call: TRBV5-1; clone_size: .; cdr3_nt: TGCGCCAGCAGCTTGGTTGGCAGGAGCACAGATACGCAGTATTTT; cdr3_aa: CASSLVGRSTDTQYF
j_call: TRBJ1-2; d_call: TRBD1; v_call: TRBV18; clone_size: .; cdr3_nt: TGTGCCAGCTCACCACCCTCGACAGGGGGACACTATGGCTACACCTTC; cdr3_aa: CASSPPSTGGHYGYTF
j_call: TRBJ2-5; d_call: .; v_call: TRBV20-1; clone_size: many; cdr3_nt: TGCAGTGCTAGAGAACCCCCTGCCCAGTACTTC; cdr3_aa: CSAREPPAQYF
j_call: TRBJ1-2; d_call: .; v_call: TRBV13; clone_size: once; cdr3_nt: TGTGCCAGCAGCTTAGAGCCGACGGACCTCTATGGCTACACCTTC; cdr3_aa: CASSLEPTDLYGYTF
j_call: TRBJ2-5; d_call: .; v_call: TRBV9; clone_size: .; cdr3_nt: TGTGCCAGCAGCGTGGCCCTAGGTGGGTTCGAGACCCAGTACTTC; cdr3_aa: CASSVALGGFETQYF
j_call: TRBJ2-2; d_call: TRBD2; v_call: TRBV5-1; clone_size: .; cdr3_nt: TGCGCCAGCAGCTTGCGCCCCCGGCTAGCGGGAACCGGGGAGCTGTTTTTT; cdr3_aa: CASSLRPRLAGTGELFF
j_call: TRBJ2-7; d_call: .; v_call: TRBV5-1; clone_size: few; cdr3_nt: TGCGCCAGCAGCTTAGCCGGGGGAGACCGCCGGCAGTACTTC; cdr3_aa: CASSLAGGDRRQYF
j_call: TRBJ1-4; d_call: .; v_call: TRBV7-9; clone_size: .; cdr3_nt: TGTGCCAGCCGACAAGGAACTAATGAAAAACTGTTTTTT; cdr3_aa: CASRQGTNEKLFF
j_call: TRBJ2-7; d_call: .; v_call: TRBV5-8; clone_size: few; cdr3_nt: TGTGCCAGCAGCTTGGCCAGGTGGCAGGGAATCTACGAGCAGTACTTC; cdr3_aa: CASSLARWQGIYEQYF
j_call: TRBJ2-5; d_call: .; v_call: TRBV7-6; clone_size: .; cdr3_nt: TGTGCCAGCGCCAACGCGGGGATGGGACAAGAGACCCAGTACTTC; cdr3_aa: CASANAGMGQETQYF
j_call: TRBJ2-1; d_call: TRBD2; v_call: TRBV14; clone_size: few; cdr3_nt: TGTGCCAGCAGCCTGGGGGGGTGGCTAGCGGGAGTCGATGAGCAGTTCTTC; cdr3_aa: CASSLGGWLAGVDEQFF
j_call: TRBJ2-7; d_call: .; v_call: TRBV7-9; clone_size: .; cdr3_nt: TGTGCCAGCAGCTTAGCTGCCCTAGCGTATAACGAGCAGTACTTC; cdr3_aa: CASSLAALAYNEQYF
j_call: TRBJ1-4; d_call: TRBD1; v_call: TRBV30; clone_size: few; cdr3_nt: TGTGCCTGGAGTGAGGACAGGGTCGCTAATGAAAAACTGTTTTTT; cdr3_aa: CAWSEDRVANEKLFF
j_call: TRBJ2-2; d_call: TRBD1; v_call: TRBV3-1; clone_size: .; cdr3_nt: TGTGCCAGCAGCGACTCCGGGACAGGGGGCACCGGGGAGCTGTTTTTT; cdr3_aa: CASSDSGTGGTGELFF
j_call: TRBJ2-1; d_call: TRBD2; v_call: TRBV5-4; clone_size: medium-sized; cdr3_nt: TGTGCCAGCAGGCCTGGACTAGAGGTCTACAATGAGCAGTTCTTC; cdr3_aa: CASRPGLEVYNEQFF
j_call: TRBJ2-7; d_call: TRBD1; v_call: TRBV6-6; clone_size: once; cdr3_nt: TGTGCCACCGGGGGATGGGACAGGTACGAGCAGTACTTC; cdr3_aa: CATGGWDRYEQYF
j_call: TRBJ1-3; d_call: .; v_call: TRBV5-6; clone_size: .; cdr3_nt: TGTGCCAGCAGCTTTCCGGGAACAGATCTTAGCTCTGGAAACACCATATATTTT; cdr3_aa: CASSFPGTDLSSGNTIYF
j_call: TRBJ2-1; d_call: .; v_call: TRBV5-5; clone_size: .; cdr3_nt: TGTGCCAGCAGCTCCTCCCGAGGTAGGGGGGATCACAATGAGCAGTTCTTC; cdr3_aa: CASSSSRGRGDHNEQFF
j_call: TRBJ2-3; d_call: .; v_call: TRBV6-5; clone_size: .; cdr3_nt: TGTGCCAGCAGTTACTCGTCTATCGGGGGCACAGATACGCAGTATTTT; cdr3_aa: CASSYSSIGGTDTQYF
j_call: TRBJ2-7; d_call: .; v_call: TRBV12-3/TRBV12-4; clone_size: .; cdr3_nt: TGTGCCAGCAGCCCCCTCAGGGCTACCTACGAGCAGTACTTC; cdr3_aa: CASSPLRATYEQYF
j_call: TRBJ2-1; d_call: TRBD2; v_call: TRBV7-9; clone_size: few; cdr3_nt: TGTGCCAGCAGCGGAGGGGGGTGGAGCGGGAGTTCCTATGAGCAGTTCTTC; cdr3_aa: CASSGGGWSGSSYEQFF
j_call: TRBJ2-2; d_call: .; v_call: TRBV5-1; clone_size: .; cdr3_nt: TGCGCCAGCAGCTTGGAGGTGAAGAGGGCCGGGGAGCTGTTTTTT; cdr3_aa: CASSLEVKRAGELFF
j_call: TRBJ2-5; d_call: TRBD1; v_call: TRBV25-1; clone_size: .; cdr3_nt: TGTGCCAGCAGGGACAGGGGATGGTACCAAGAGACCCAGTACTTC; cdr3_aa: CASRDRGWYQETQYF
j_call: TRBJ2-5; d_call: TRBD2; v_call: TRBV11-2; clone_size: .; cdr3_nt: TGTGCCAGCAGCTTAAGGGGTAGCGGGGCTCAAGAGACCCAGTACTTC; cdr3_aa: CASSLRGSGAQETQYF
j_call: TRBJ1-1; d_call: .; v_call: TRBV7-2; clone_size: .; cdr3_nt: TGTGCCAGCAGCTCACAAGCGAACACTGAAGCTTTCTTT; cdr3_aa: CASSSQANTEAFF
j_call: TRBJ2-4; d_call: TRBD1; v_call: TRBV7-2; clone_size: few; cdr3_nt: TGTGCCAGCAGCTCCCCGGACAGGGAAAACATTCAGTACTTC; cdr3_aa: CASSSPDRENIQYF
j_call: TRBJ2-3; d_call: .; v_call: TRBV15; clone_size: few; cdr3_nt: TGTGCCACCAGCAGAGCCCCACAGGAGAATGCAGATACGCAGTATTTT; cdr3_aa: CATSRAPQENADTQYF
j_call: TRBJ2-1; d_call: TRBD2; v_call: TRBV5-4; clone_size: .; cdr3_nt: TGTGCCAGCAGCCCCAAGGTGACTAGCGGGAGGCTCGGCTACAATGAGCAGTTCTTC; cdr3_aa: CASSPKVTSGRLGYNEQFF
j_call: TRBJ2-7; d_call: TRBD1; v_call: TRBV20-1; clone_size: .; cdr3_nt: TGCAGTGCTAGACCTCACTCCCCCGGACAGGTAACCTACGAGCAGTACTTC; cdr3_aa: CSARPHSPGQVTYEQYF
j_call: TRBJ2-1; d_call: .; v_call: TRBV5-8; clone_size: few; cdr3_nt: TGTGCCAGCAGCTTGGGGTTCTTC; cdr3_aa: CASSLGFF
j_call: TRBJ2-2; d_call: TRBD2; v_call: TRBV4-2; clone_size: few; cdr3_nt: TGTGCCAGCAGCCAAGGCGGGGGGGCCACCGGGGAGCTGTTTTTT; cdr3_aa: CASSQGGGATGELFF
j_call: TRBJ2-3; d_call: .; v_call: TRBV6-2/TRBV6-3; clone_size: few; cdr3_nt: TGTGCCAGCAGTTCCCTCCCATGGGGGAAAGATACGCAGTATTTT; cdr3_aa: CASSSLPWGKDTQYF
j_call: TRBJ2-6; d_call: .; v_call: TRBV20-1; clone_size: few; cdr3_nt: TGCAGTGCTAGAGATACGGGACGGTGGGGCTCTGGGGCCAACGTCCTGACTTTC; cdr3_aa: CSARDTGRWGSGANVLTF
j_call: TRBJ2-3; d_call: TRBD2; v_call: TRBV4-2; clone_size: .; cdr3_nt: TGTGCCAGCAGCCAAGGGGGGACTAGCGGGGGGACAGATACGCAGTATTTT; cdr3_aa: CASSQGGTSGGTDTQYF
j_call: TRBJ2-3; d_call: TRBD1; v_call: TRBV10-3; clone_size: .; cdr3_nt: TGTGCCATCAGTGACACCTGGACAGGGGTGGATACGCAGTATTTT; cdr3_aa: CAISDTWTGVDTQYF
j_call: TRBJ2-3; d_call: .; v_call: TRBV15; clone_size: .; cdr3_nt: TGTGCCACCAGCAGAGTTCCGGAGGCGCAGTATTTT; cdr3_aa: CATSRVPEAQYF
j_call: TRBJ2-7; d_call: .; v_call: TRBV29-1; clone_size: .; cdr3_nt: TGCAGCGTTGAAGAGGCCGGGACCGGCTACGAGCAGTACTTC; cdr3_aa: CSVEEAGTGYEQYF
j_call: TRBJ1-4; d_call: .; v_call: TRBV5-1; clone_size: .; cdr3_nt: TGCGCCAGCAGCTTGCTTGGACAGCCAGTTGAAAAACTGTTTTTT; cdr3_aa: CASSLLGQPVEKLFF
j_call: TRBJ2-1; d_call: TRBD1; v_call: TRBV9; clone_size: .; cdr3_nt: TGTGCCAGCAGCGTACTGACAGGGGGCAATGAGCAGTTCTTC; cdr3_aa: CASSVLTGGNEQFF
j_call: TRBJ1-2; d_call: .; v_call: TRBV12-3/TRBV12-4; clone_size: .; cdr3_nt: TGTGCCAGCAGTAGGTCGGGGGCTGACTATGGCTACACCTTC; cdr3_aa: CASSRSGADYGYTF
j_call: TRBJ2-5; d_call: .; v_call: TRBV11-2; clone_size: .; cdr3_nt: TGTGCCAGCAGCTTAGTGGTAGCCCAAGAGACCCAGTACTTC; cdr3_aa: CASSLVVAQETQYF
j_call: TRBJ2-1; d_call: TRBD2; v_call: TRBV4-2; clone_size: .; cdr3_nt: TGTGCCAGCAGCCGACCACGGGGGGTGGCGGGAATGTCCTACAATGAGCAGTTCTTC; cdr3_aa: CASSRPRGVAGMSYNEQFF
j_call: TRBJ2-5; d_call: TRBD1; v_call: TRBV5-1; clone_size: .; cdr3_nt: TGCGCCAGCAGCCCCGGGACAGAGGGGGAGACCCAGTACTTC; cdr3_aa: CASSPGTEGETQYF
j_call: TRBJ2-3; d_call: .; v_call: TRBV19; clone_size: .; cdr3_nt: TGTGCCAGTAGTATAGTCGCCGGGGATACGCAGTATTTT; cdr3_aa: CASSIVAGDTQYF
j_call: TRBJ2-1; d_call: .; v_call: TRBV7-9; clone_size: .; cdr3_nt: TGTGCCAGCAGCTTCGGGGGCGGGGCTGGTAGGTACAATGAGCAGTTCTTC; cdr3_aa: CASSFGGGAGRYNEQFF
j_call: TRBJ2-7; d_call: TRBD2; v_call: TRBV11-1; clone_size: few; cdr3_nt: TGTGCCAGCAGCTTCGCGCGGGGGGCAGGCTACGAGCAGTACTTC; cdr3_aa: CASSFARGAGYEQYF
j_call: TRBJ2-2; d_call: TRBD2; v_call: TRBV5-1; clone_size: .; cdr3_nt: TGCGCCAGCAGCGCCTCTAGCGGCCCCGGGGAGCTGTTTTTT; cdr3_aa: CASSASSGPGELFF
j_call: TRBJ1-6; d_call: .; v_call: TRBV15; clone_size: once; cdr3_nt: TGTGCCACCAGCCCCCGAGGATCTCAACGGGGGCCACCCCTCCACTTT; cdr3_aa: CATSPRGSQRGPPLHF
j_call: TRBJ2-2; d_call: TRBD2; v_call: TRBV30; clone_size: once; cdr3_nt: TGTGCCTGGGGACTAGTTCAGGCCGGGGAGCTGTTTTTT; cdr3_aa: CAWGLVQAGELFF
j_call: TRBJ1-4; d_call: TRBD1; v_call: TRBV15; clone_size: .; cdr3_nt: TGTGCCACCAGCTTTAACAGGGGAACTAATGAAAAACTGTTTTTT; cdr3_aa: CATSFNRGTNEKLFF
j_call: TRBJ2-1; d_call: .; v_call: TRBV20-1; clone_size: .; cdr3_nt: TGCAGTGCTAGGGGGCCTGCCAATGAGCAGTTCTTC; cdr3_aa: CSARGPANEQFF
j_call: TRBJ2-3; d_call: TRBD1; v_call: TRBV15; clone_size: .; cdr3_nt: TGTGCCACCAGCAGTTGGGGAACAGGGGGCACAGATACGCAGTATTTT; cdr3_aa: CATSSWGTGGTDTQYF
j_call: TRBJ1-1; d_call: TRBD1; v_call: TRBV5-1; clone_size: many; cdr3_nt: TGCGCCAGCAGCTCCCTGATCCGGGACAGCACTGAAGCTTTCTTT; cdr3_aa: CASSSLIRDSTEAFF
j_call: TRBJ1-2; d_call: .; v_call: TRBV7-2; clone_size: .; cdr3_nt: TGTGCCAGCAGCTTACACAGCAACTATGGCTACACCTTC; cdr3_aa: CASSLHSNYGYTF